This TCR beta chain was documented in a study of T cells after somatic rescue of genetic block. TCRdb keeps only in-frame clones here, not all; method: immunoSEQ multiplex PCR. The sample lists more than 70,000 clones, 85% to 90% occurring once. Material for sequencing was peripheral blood mononuclear cells (PBMCs). The clonotype originates from a young woman.

CDR3 loop: CASSPRDRSYEQYF. DNA of the CDR3: TGTGCCAGCAGCCCCCGGGACAGGTCCTACGAGCAGTACTTC. The chain carries TRBV28 and TRBJ2-7; 8 bases align to TRBD1. J lost 1 base, V lost 6 bases, and 5 bases had no gene match. Germline-derived CDR1 and CDR2 are MDHEN and SYDVKM. CDR3 length: 14 amino acids.